This T cell receptor (beta chain) was observed in a study of identical twins. General study results and limits: Insertions were reduced in abundant cord blood beta clonotypes but not in memory repertoires. Sharing of beta out-of-frame sequences by twins showed a weaker excess. One should note that invariant MAIT and iNKT cells could partly confound zero-insertion analyses.

Unique molecular identifiers were present on the cDNA, which also gained a universal primer site by template switching. MiXCR, run by TCRdb on the 5' RACE reads, gives a single entry per CDR3 protein. The sample has roughly 260,000 distinct CDR3 sequences, over 12% seen once. This clonotype appeared many times. As yet, its antigen is unknown. CDR1 is MNHNS, CDR2 SASEGT, per germline. Trimming at V came to 5 bases and at J to 4 bases, leaving 2 bases not matched to a gene. The CDR3 has 14 residues. V is TRBV6-1 and J is TRBJ2-1, with 10 nucleotides matching TRBD2. The TCR sequence derives from a woman aged 18-30 years in good health. The sequenced material came from memory (CD45RO+) T cells sorted from blood. CDR3 region: CASSQLAGYNEQFF. The CDR3 nucleotides read TGTGCCAGCAGTCAACTAGCGGGGTACAATGAGCAGTTCTTC.